Presented here are 20 T cell receptor beta chains from one specimen sequenced in a study of blood T cell repertoires in COVID-19. This table comes from immunoSEQ multiplex PCR, and its TCRdb copy is limited to in-frame clones, with some not included. The repertoire holds approximately 330,000 clones, with around 87% as singletons. The sample taken for sequencing was peripheral blood. These receptors originate from a woman aged 40 to 50 with COVID-19, enrolled during active disease.

This clone was recorded once. This chain joins TRBV28 and TRBJ2-7, with unresolved D. Germline CDR1 reads MDHEN; CDR2 reads SYDVKM. Trimming cost V 7 bases and J 4 bases, with 14 bases left between them. The CDR3 is 13 amino acids. CDR3 nucleotides: TGTGCCAGCACAGACCCTAGGTGGTACGAGCAGTACTTC. Translation: CASTDPRWYEQYF.

The V and J genes are TRBV6-2 or TRBV6-3 and TRBJ1-6, with D possibly being TRBD1 (5 bases). The germline gives CDR1 MNHEY, CDR2 SVGEGT. The CDR3 extends over 13 amino acids. V shed 4 bases and J shed 6 bases, with 7 bases lying between them. CDR3 in amino acids: CASSWGPNSPLHF. In DNA form, the CDR3 reads TGTGCCAGCAGTTGGGGCCCTAATTCACCCCTCCACTTT.

The chain joins TRBV28 to TRBJ2-1; 12 bases align to TRBD2. V trimming: 7 bases; J trimming: 2 bases; junction bases outside the gene matches: 12. Germline V gives CDR1 MDHEN, CDR2 SYDVKM. The CDR3 contains 18 residues. The CDR3 here is CASKPPGLAGGAYNEQFF. CDR3 coding DNA: TGTGCCAGCAAACCCCCGGGGCTAGCGGGAGGGGCCTACAATGAGCAGTTCTTC.

DNA of the CDR3: TGCGCCAGCAGCCCCGGACTAGCGGGAGGGCTAGATGAGCAGTTCTTC. This codes for CASSPGLAGGLDEQFF. The chain employs TRBV5-1 and TRBJ2-1, with 15 bases identical to TRBD2. The germline V gene encodes CDR1 SGHRS and CDR2 YFSETQ. The CDR3 spans 16 residues. The V gene end was trimmed by 4 bases and the J gene end by 8 bases; junction bases not matched to a gene: 7.

The chain is built from TRBV9 and TRBJ2-1; TRBD2 aligns across 11 bases. Germline values: CDR1 SGDLS, CDR2 YYNGEE. The CDR3 has 17 amino acids. The junction had 11 bases not matched to a gene; V was cut back by 0 bases and J by 9 bases. CDR3 protein: CASSVDPSGGLRPEQFF. The CDR3 DNA reads as TGTGCCAGCAGCGTAGATCCTAGCGGGGGGCTTCGTCCTGAGCAGTTCTTC.

This clone was observed once. This chain connects TRBV4-2 to TRBJ1-5; 9 nucleotides match TRBD1. V shed 1 base and J 5 bases; nucleotides not matched to a gene: 3. Germline loops: CDR1 LGHNA, CDR2 YNFKEQ. The CDR3 is made up of 15 amino acids. CDR3 in DNA: TGTGCCAGCAGCCAAGTACAGGGGGCCGATCAGCCCCAGCATTTT. Translating gives CASSQVQGADQPQHF.

The V call is TRBV15, the J call TRBJ2-1, with TRBD2 matching 10 bases. Germline CDR1 reads LNHNV; CDR2 reads YYDKDF (reference sequence). The CDR3 covers 15 residues. V trimming: 4 bases; J trimming: 9 bases; junction bases outside the gene matches: 9. CDR3 bases: TGTGCCACCAGCAAGGACCTAGCGGGGGATCCTGAGCAGTTCTTC. Encoded protein: CATSKDLAGDPEQFF.

The rearrangement links TRBV19 to TRBJ2-6; 10 bases align to TRBD1. After removal of 9 bases from V and 0 bases from J, the junction contained 11 bases not matched to a gene. Germline V lookup: CDR1 LNHDA, CDR2 SQIVND (reference sequence). This CDR3 is built from 18 residues. CDR3: CASQLRGQGISGANVLTF. CDR3 nucleotide sequence: TGTGCCAGCCAACTCCGGGGACAGGGGATCTCTGGGGCCAACGTCCTGACTTTC.

V is TRBV6-5 and J is TRBJ1-5; TRBD1 is a possible D gene (5 bases). V was trimmed by 6 bases and J by 9 bases, leaving 15 bases between them. Per germline, CDR1 MNHEY and CDR2 SVGAGI. The CDR3 covers 13 residues. The CDR3 region has the DNA TGTGCCAGCAGACCAGGGTCATTAGCGCCCCAGCATTTT. The encoded protein is CASRPGSLAPQHF.

V usage is TRBV29-1 and J usage is TRBJ1-2, with D uncertain. Trimming removed 2 bases at V and 6 bases at J, with 10 bases between. The CDR3 is made up of 12 amino acids. Germline V gene data show CDR1 as SQVTM and CDR2 as ANQGSEA. The CDR3 protein is CSVEPGADGYTF. DNA for the CDR3: TGCAGCGTTGAACCAGGAGCGGATGGCTACACCTTC.

The CDR3 sequence: CASSPYSGLTEAFF. As DNA, the CDR3 is TGTGCCAGCAGTCCCTACAGCGGGCTGACTGAAGCTTTCTTT. The chain is built from TRBV6-5 and TRBJ1-1; D gene ambiguous. Between the trimmed V and J ends, which lost 5 bases and 5 bases, there was a span of 15 bases. This CDR3 contains 14 residues. Germline V CDR1 and CDR2: MNHEY, SVGAGI.

The chain carries TRBV19 and TRBJ2-3; 8 bases align to TRBD2. The CDR3 contains 19 residues. Germline CDR1 LNHDA, CDR2 SQIVND (reference sequence). V was pared by 1 base and J by 5 bases, with 17 bases of the junction left unmatched. The CDR3 loop is CASSIGGGREGLARDTQYF. The CDR3 region has the DNA TGTGCCAGTAGTATAGGCGGCGGAAGAGAAGGACTAGCAAGAGATACGCAGTATTTT.

V gene TRBV28 combines with J gene TRBJ1-6; unclear D gene. The germline gives CDR1 MDHEN, CDR2 SYDVKM. V lost 10 bases and J lost 6, with 16 bases in between. This CDR3 is 14 amino acids long. In nucleotides, the CDR3 is TGTGCCATGCGTGCCGGGGTCCCTAATTCACCCCTCCACTTT. Translating it yields CAMRAGVPNSPLHF.

V usage is TRBV20-1 and J usage is TRBJ1-1; the match to TRBD1 covers 8 bases. Germline V gene sequence: CDR1 DFQATT, CDR2 SNEGSKA (reference sequence). Trimming at V came to 3 bases and at J to 8 bases, leaving 11 bases not matched to a gene. The CDR3 spans 14 residues. CDR3 in DNA: TGCAGTGCTAGTAGGGTAAGGACAGGGCTAGAAGCTTTCTTT. Translating it yields CSASRVRTGLEAFF.

This chain joins TRBV5-4 and TRBJ2-3; 9 positions agree with TRBD1. V trimming: 4 bases; J trimming: 4 bases; junction bases outside the gene matches: 16. CDR3 size: 18 residues. Germline loops: CDR1 SGHNT, CDR2 YYREEE (reference sequence). The CDR3 nucleotides read TGTGCCAGCAGCCTGCGGCGCGTGGGGACAGGGTGGGCAGATACGCAGTATTTT. Translated: CASSLRRVGTGWADTQYF.

J is TRBJ1-2 and V is TRBV7-9; tentatively, D is TRBD1 (6 bases). Trimming removed 11 bases at V and 2 bases at J, with 18 bases between. CDR1 is SEHNR, CDR2 FQNEAQ, per germline (reference sequence). CDR3 length: 14 residues. The DNA of the CDR3 is TGTGCCGGCTCCTTACAGGGCAGGAACTATGGCTACACCTTC. This gives the protein CAGSLQGRNYGYTF.

The gene calls are TRBV10-3 and TRBJ2-1; 8 nucleotides align to TRBD2. This CDR3 is 17 amino acids long. The germline gives CDR1 ENHRY, CDR2 SYGVKD. The J segment lost 4 bases and the V segment lost 2 bases, leaving 10 bases of the junction unmatched. The CDR3 region has the DNA TGTGCCATCAGTGAGACCCTTGGGGCGGGGGGTTACAATGAGCAGTTCTTC. This sequence encodes CAISETLGAGGYNEQFF.

The chain recombines TRBV27 with TRBJ2-7; 7 bases agree with TRBD2. The V gene end was trimmed by 7 bases and the J gene end by 0 bases; junction bases not matched to a gene: 6. This CDR3 contains 14 residues. Germline CDR1 MNHEY, CDR2 SMNVEV (reference sequence). As DNA, the CDR3 is TGTGCCAGCAAACCTAGCGGCAGCTCCTACGAGCAGTACTTC. Translation gives CASKPSGSSYEQYF.

The J gene is TRBJ1-6, the V gene TRBV11-2; 7 positions agree with TRBD1. The CDR3 length is 16 residues. Trimming took 5 bases from V and 9 from J; bases not matched to a gene: 13. Germline CDR1 and CDR2: SGHAT and FQNNGV. DNA of the CDR3: TGTGCCAGCAGCCTTCTACCGAGACAGGGCATTTCACCCCTCCACTTT. Translation: CASSLLPRQGISPLHF.

About this clone: In the same sample, other DNA sequences code for this CDR3. CDR3 in amino acids: CASSGQLNQPQHF. The CDR3 nucleotides are TGTGCCAGTAGTGGGCAGCTCAATCAGCCCCAGCATTTT. The chain uses TRBV19 and TRBJ1-5; D ambiguous. V shed 5 bases and J shed 3 bases, with 8 bases lying between them. CDR1 is LNHDA and CDR2 is SQIVND in the germline V gene (reference sequence). This CDR3 has 13 amino acids.